The entry that follows covers one T cell receptor beta chain sequence. This clonotype was seen repeatedly, ten times or more. Its target antigen remains unknown. No qualities accompany the bases; no much larger clone lies one base away. The sample is drawn from a study of breast tumors, draining lymph nodes, adjacent tissues (dated by TCRdb to 2015 to 2016). The study in broad terms: The study compared TCR beta repertoires across tumor, adjacent nontumor tissue and axillary lymph nodes from breast cancer patients. The study aimed to assess the relationships and possible T-cell exchange between tumor, surrounding tissue and draining lymph node repertoires in human breast cancer.

Sequenced on an Illumina HiSeq 2000. Multiplex PCR amplification was used to generate the TCR beta chain libraries. The amplified TCR beta chain products were analyzed by high-throughput sequencing. TCRdb reran the public reads through fastp at Q25 and MiXCR, keeping productive beta chains. Identical CDR3 protein sequences are pooled into one entry, listed with their most common genes and DNA. The sample profile shows about 130,000 distinct CDR3 sequences; 20% to 25% of them were found once. The top ten hold 2% to 2.5% of the sample. General conclusions and limits of the study: The data were judged consistent with most tumor T cells deriving from the lymph node and then expanding within tumor tissue. The conclusion that tumor T cells originate in lymph nodes was framed as consistent with a hypothesis rather than directly demonstrated. Tumor and nontumor tissue repertoires were found to be significantly more similar in luminal-like than in basal-like breast cancer. Tumor T-cell repertoires showed less diversity than lymph node repertoires and more diversity than nontumor tissue repertoires, and tumor T-cell repertoires showed preferential V and J gene usage.

The axillary draining lymph nodes of breast cancer patients were the source of the lymph node samples. Germline trimming amounts to 5 bases on V and 8 bases on J, with 4 as the count of junction bases outside the gene matches. CDR1 is given as SEHNR and CDR2 as FQNEAQ, both from the germline V gene (reference sequence). The cysteine opens and the phenylalanine closes a CDR3 of 13 amino acids. Here the CDR3 DNA is all that survives: 39 bases in frame from base 1. The receptor was derived from a female donor with breast cancer. Some clones in this sample may be carry-over from other donors' samples. The sequenced sample was axillary lymph node tissue. This receptor chain uses TRBV7-9 and TRBJ1-4; TRBD1 fits 8 bases in the junction. For the CDR3, the sequence is CASSARDREKLFF. The sequenced DNA: TGTGCCAGCAGCGCAAGGGACAGGGAAAAACTGTTTTTT. With the rest looked up from the reference TRBV7-9 and TRBJ1-4 genes rather than sequenced, the full variable domain is DTGVSQNPRHKITKRGQNVTFRCDPISEHNRLYWYRQTLGQGPEFLTYFQNEAQLEKSRLLSDRFSAERPKGSFSTLEIQRTEQGDSAMYLCASSARDREKLFFGSGTQLSVL.